One and the same sample provided the 20 T cell receptor beta chains below, sequenced in a study of blood T cell repertoires in COVID-19. Using immunoSEQ multiplex PCR, the repertoire was profiled, and TCRdb retains in-frame clones only, with some absent. Found here are around 270,000 clones, 75% to 95% of them singletons; the top ten hold 2.6%. The sequenced sample was peripheral blood. These receptors all come from a person under 35 with COVID-19, enrolled during active disease.

This chain joins TRBV24-1 and TRBJ1-2, with 7 nucleotides matching TRBD1. Germline V gives CDR1 KGHDR, CDR2 SFDVKD. This CDR3 spans 13 amino acids. The V segment lost 4 bases and the J segment 6 bases; nucleotides outside the gene matches: 4. CDR3 loop: CATSEATGHGYTF. CDR3 in DNA: TGTGCCACCAGTGAGGCGACAGGGCATGGCTACACCTTC.

The V and J genes are TRBV9 and TRBJ2-3; 9 bases are a match to TRBD2. The CDR3 covers 15 residues. Germline V gene lookup returns CDR1 SGDLS and CDR2 YYNGEE. The ends lost 3 bases at V and 3 bases at J; junction bases unmatched: 5. CDR3 region: CASSGGRAATDTQYF. The CDR3 DNA is TGTGCCAGCAGCGGCGGGAGGGCCGCGACAGATACGCAGTATTTT.

V is TRBV18 and J is TRBJ2-5; 9 bases agree with TRBD1. V shed 2 bases and J 4 bases; nucleotides not matched to a gene: 5. CDR3 length: 15 amino acids. The germline V gene encodes CDR1 KGHSH and CDR2 LQKENI. The CDR3 DNA is TGTGCCAGCTCACCAACAGGGGGCAAGCGAGAGACCCAGTACTTC. Its protein is CASSPTGGKRETQYF.

The chain has TRBV6-5 and TRBJ1-2; D remains unclear. Looked up from germline, CDR1 is MNHEY and CDR2 is SVGAGI. This CDR3 has 13 amino acids. Deletions cut 10 bases from V and 8 bases from J, with 20 bases between. The CDR3 here is CATRIHGLEGYTF. The CDR3 coding sequence is TGTGCCACTCGGATTCACGGGTTGGAGGGCTACACCTTC.

This chain joins TRBV6-5 and TRBJ2-7, with D possibly being TRBD1 (6 bases). With 1 base removed from V and 4 bases from J, the gap between germline ends came to 8 bases. Per germline, CDR1 MNHEY and CDR2 SVGAGI. The CDR3 is made up of 13 amino acids. CDR3 DNA sequence: TGTGCCAGCAGTTACTTCCAGGGGTACGAGCAGTACTTC. Amino acids: CASSYFQGYEQYF.

The V call is TRBV29-1, the J call TRBJ2-1, with a possible D match to TRBD1 (5 bases). CDR1 is SQVTM, CDR2 ANQGSEA, per germline. The ends were cut back, 3 bases at V and 7 bases at J, with 7 bases in the middle. This CDR3 contains 11 residues. CDR3 coding DNA: TGCAGCGTTGATTACAGGAATGAGCAGTTCTTC. Translated: CSVDYRNEQFF.

The V gene is TRBV5-4, the J gene TRBJ1-5; TRBD1 might be the D (5 bases). V was cut by 3 bases and J by 6 bases, with 10 bases left in between. Germline lookup yields CDR1 SGHNT and CDR2 YYREEE (reference sequence). The CDR3 length is 13 residues. The CDR3 is CASSSQGAQPQHF. As DNA, the CDR3 is TGTGCCAGCAGCTCCCAGGGTGCTCAGCCCCAGCATTTT.

The CDR3 DNA is TGTGCCAGCAGCGCCCTTGGACTGCTGGGTTACAATGAGCAGTTCTTC. It yields the protein CASSALGLLGYNEQFF. The chain employs TRBV7-3 and TRBJ2-1, with D maybe TRBD2 (5 bases). The germline V gene has CDR1 SGHTA and CDR2 FQGTGA. The CDR3 sequence is 16 residues long. V lost 5 bases and J 4 bases, leaving 18 bases between the germline ends.

This clone appeared once. The chain is built from TRBV7-9 and TRBJ2-7, with TRBD1 identical over 8 bases. The germline V gene encodes CDR1 SEHNR and CDR2 FQNEAQ (reference sequence). The trim removed 5 bases at V and 6 bases at J, leaving 12 bases unmatched. The CDR3 extends over 15 amino acids. CDR3 sequence reads: CASSTPGQGSFEQYF. CDR3 nucleotide sequence: TGTGCCAGCAGCACCCCTGGACAGGGCAGTTTCGAGCAGTACTTC. Looking up the rest from reference TRBV7-9 and TRBJ2-7 gives the full variable domain: DTGVSQNPRHKITKRGQNVTFRCDPISEHNRLYWYRQTLGQGPEFLTYFQNEAQLEKSRLLSDRFSAERPKGSFSTLEIQRTEQGDSAMYLCASSTPGQGSFEQYFGPGTRLTVT.

V usage is TRBV27 and J usage is TRBJ2-3; unclear D gene. Trimming pared 5 bases from V and 3 bases from J, leaving 12 bases between. Germline CDR1 MNHEY, CDR2 SMNVEV (reference sequence). This CDR3 has 14 amino acids. Here the CDR3 reads CASSKYESTDTQYF. The CDR3 region has the DNA TGTGCCAGCAGTAAATACGAGAGTACAGATACGCAGTATTTT.

This clone showed up just once. The rearrangement links TRBV4-3 to TRBJ2-2; possibly TRBD2 for D (6 bases). CDR1 LGHNA and CDR2 YSLEER come from the germline V gene. The CDR3 extends over 17 amino acids. V lost 0 bases and J 0 bases, leaving 11 bases between the germline ends. The CDR3 nucleotides are TGCGCCAGCAGCCAAGATTCTACGGGAGCGAACACCGGGGAGCTGTTTTTT. Its protein is CASSQDSTGANTGELFF.

The chain recombines TRBV11-2 with TRBJ1-1; D possibly corresponds to TRBD1 (6 bases). Trimming shortened V by 5 bases and J by 3 bases, and 19 bases separated the two germline ends. Germline V gives CDR1 SGHAT, CDR2 FQNNGV. The CDR3 runs to 16 residues. As DNA, the CDR3 is TGTGCCAGCAGCCGGATCGGACAGTCTGGGGACACTGAAGCTTTCTTT. Translated: CASSRIGQSGDTEAFF.

The rearrangement uses TRBV7-9 and TRBJ2-7; TRBD2 might be the D (5 bases). V was clipped by 0 bases and J by 6 bases, with 15 bases between them. Per the germline V gene, CDR1 is SEHNR and CDR2 is FQNEAQ (reference sequence). The CDR3 length is 15 residues. This chain's CDR3 is CASSLADWSISEQYF. CDR3 bases: TGTGCCAGCAGCTTAGCGGACTGGTCGATAAGCGAGCAGTACTTC.

This clone has only a few counts. The DNA for the CDR3 is TGTGCCAGCAGCACCCGGACAGTTTTTTCACCCCTCCACTTT. Translating gives CASSTRTVFSPLHF. V and J are TRBV13 and TRBJ1-6; a weak D match, TRBD1 (6 bases). This CDR3 contains 14 residues. Per the germline V gene, CDR1 is PRHDT and CDR2 is FYEKMQ (reference sequence). V lost 5 bases and J lost 9, with 14 bases in between.

The V gene is TRBV5-4, the J gene TRBJ1-2; TRBD1 matches at 7 bases. Germline CDR1 is SGHNT and CDR2 is YYREEE (reference sequence). The CDR3 spans 15 residues. Trimming took 1 base from V and 8 from J; bases not matched to a gene: 11. In DNA form, the CDR3 reads TGTGCCAGCAGCTTGACAGGGGCCTCCCTGGGAGGCTACACCTTC. Its translation: CASSLTGASLGGYTF.

This chain links TRBV2 with TRBJ2-3; TRBD2 matches at 8 bases. The V gene end was trimmed by 5 bases and the J gene end by 4 bases; junction bases not matched to a gene: 5. This CDR3 is built from 14 residues. Germline V gene lookup returns CDR1 SNHLY and CDR2 FYNNEI. The CDR3 DNA sequence: TGTGCCAGCAGTAGCGGGAGTCCCCCAGATACGCAGTATTTT. This sequence encodes CASSSGSPPDTQYF.

The chain recombines TRBV27 with TRBJ2-7; tentative D call: TRBD1 (6 bases). Germline CDR1 MNHEY, CDR2 SMNVEV (reference sequence). V shed 1 base and J shed 4 bases, with 26 bases lying between them. The CDR3 contains 19 residues. The CDR3 DNA reads as TGTGCCAGCAGTTTATTGGGGGCGGGTCCTACACAAGGCGGGTACGAGCAGTACTTC. Translated: CASSLLGAGPTQGGYEQYF.

The V call is TRBV28, the J call TRBJ2-3; 13 bases align to TRBD2. The ends lost 5 bases at V and 3 bases at J; junction bases unmatched: 8. The CDR3 loop spans 17 amino acids. Germline CDR1 reads MDHEN; CDR2 reads SYDVKM. CDR3 DNA: TGTGCCAGCAGTCCCCTAGGACTAGCGGGAGTGACAGATACGCAGTATTTT. Translating gives CASSPLGLAGVTDTQYF.

The genes are TRBV11-2 and TRBJ1-4; D ambiguous. The V and J ends lost 1 base and 8 bases respectively, with 8 bases between them. Germline CDR1 reads SGHAT; CDR2 reads FQNNGV. The CDR3 contains 13 residues. CDR3 loop: CASSLGGREKLFF. The DNA for the CDR3 is TGTGCCAGCAGCTTAGGCGGCAGAGAAAAACTGTTTTTT.

V gene TRBV4-2 combines with J gene TRBJ2-7; D remains unclear. V was pared by 3 bases and J by 6 bases, with 9 bases between. The germline V gene has CDR1 LGHNA and CDR2 YNFKEQ. The CDR3 loop spans 12 amino acids. The CDR3 protein is CASSQEFSEQYF. CDR3 in DNA: TGTGCCAGCAGCCAGGAGTTTTCCGAGCAGTACTTC.